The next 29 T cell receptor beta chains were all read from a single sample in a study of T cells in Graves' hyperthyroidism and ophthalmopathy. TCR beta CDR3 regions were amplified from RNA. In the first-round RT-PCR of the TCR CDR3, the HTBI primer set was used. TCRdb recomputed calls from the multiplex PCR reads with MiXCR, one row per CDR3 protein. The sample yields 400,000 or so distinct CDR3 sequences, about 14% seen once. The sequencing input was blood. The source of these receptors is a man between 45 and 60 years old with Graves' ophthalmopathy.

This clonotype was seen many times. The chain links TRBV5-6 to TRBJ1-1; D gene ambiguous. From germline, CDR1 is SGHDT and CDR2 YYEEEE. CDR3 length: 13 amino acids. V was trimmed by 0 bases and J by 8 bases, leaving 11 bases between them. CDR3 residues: CASSLAKVPEAFF. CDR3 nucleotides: TGTGCCAGCAGCTTGGCTAAGGTTCCCGAAGCTTTCTTT.

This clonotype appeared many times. The CDR3 region has the DNA TGTGCCAGCAGCCCCGGACTATACACCGGGGAGCTGTTTTTT. This sequence encodes CASSPGLYTGELFF. This rearrangement joins TRBV7-2 to TRBJ2-2; tentative D call: TRBD2 (6 bases). This CDR3 is 14 amino acids long. Trimming took off 5 bases at V and 3 bases at J, with 10 bases between the two ends. Germline V gene lookup returns CDR1 SGHTA and CDR2 FQGNSA.

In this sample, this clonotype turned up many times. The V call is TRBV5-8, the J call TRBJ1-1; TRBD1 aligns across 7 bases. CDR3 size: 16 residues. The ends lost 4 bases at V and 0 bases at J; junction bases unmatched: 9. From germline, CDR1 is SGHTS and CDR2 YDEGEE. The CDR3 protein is CASSIDRDLMNTEAFF. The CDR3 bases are TGTGCCAGCAGCATCGACAGGGACCTCATGAACACTGAAGCTTTCTTT.

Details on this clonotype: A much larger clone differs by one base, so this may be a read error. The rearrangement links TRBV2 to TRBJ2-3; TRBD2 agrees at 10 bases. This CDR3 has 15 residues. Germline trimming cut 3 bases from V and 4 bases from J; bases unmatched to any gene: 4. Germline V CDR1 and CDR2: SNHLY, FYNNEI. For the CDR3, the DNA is TGTGCCAGCAGTGATCTAGCGGGGGAAGCAGATACGCAGTATTTT. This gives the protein CASSDLAGEADTQYF.

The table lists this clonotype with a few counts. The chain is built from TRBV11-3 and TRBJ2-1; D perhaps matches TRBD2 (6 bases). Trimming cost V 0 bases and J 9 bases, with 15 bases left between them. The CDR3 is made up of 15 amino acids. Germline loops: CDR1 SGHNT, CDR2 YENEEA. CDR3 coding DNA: TGTGCCAGCAGCTTAGATCTAAGGGGTAGCGGTGAGCAGTTCTTC. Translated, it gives CASSLDLRGSGEQFF.

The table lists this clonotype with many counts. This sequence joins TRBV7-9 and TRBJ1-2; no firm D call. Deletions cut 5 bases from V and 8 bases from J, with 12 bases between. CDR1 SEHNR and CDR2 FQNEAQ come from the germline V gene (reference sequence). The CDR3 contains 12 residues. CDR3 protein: CASSLIPRGYTF. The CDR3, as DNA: TGTGCCAGCAGCCTGATTCCAAGAGGCTACACCTTC.

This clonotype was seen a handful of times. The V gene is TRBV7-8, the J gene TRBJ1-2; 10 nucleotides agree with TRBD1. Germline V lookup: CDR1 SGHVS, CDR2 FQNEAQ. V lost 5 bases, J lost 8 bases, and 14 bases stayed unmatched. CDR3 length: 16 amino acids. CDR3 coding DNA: TGTGCCAGCAGCAAAAACCGGGACAGGGGTTTGGAGGGCTACACCTTC. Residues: CASSKNRDRGLEGYTF.

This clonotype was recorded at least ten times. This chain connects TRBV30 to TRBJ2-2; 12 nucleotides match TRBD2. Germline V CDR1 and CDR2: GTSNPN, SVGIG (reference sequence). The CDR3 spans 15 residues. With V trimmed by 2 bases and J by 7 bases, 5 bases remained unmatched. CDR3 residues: CAWSRLAGVDGELFF. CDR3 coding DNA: TGTGCCTGGAGTCGACTAGCGGGAGTGGACGGGGAGCTGTTTTTT.

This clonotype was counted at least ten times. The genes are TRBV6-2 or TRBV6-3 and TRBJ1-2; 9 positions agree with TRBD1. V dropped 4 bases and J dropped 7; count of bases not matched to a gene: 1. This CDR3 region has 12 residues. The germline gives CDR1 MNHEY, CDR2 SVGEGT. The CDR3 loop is CASSWDRVGYTF. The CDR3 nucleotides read TGTGCCAGCAGTTGGGACAGGGTTGGCTACACCTTC.

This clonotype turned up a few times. The CDR3 is CASSIGANHQETQYF. The CDR3 nucleotides are TGTGCCAGTAGTATTGGGGCCAATCACCAAGAGACCCAGTACTTC. The V and J genes are TRBV19 and TRBJ2-5, with a weak D call TRBD1 (5 bases). Trimming left V 3 bases short and J 0 bases short, with 11 bases between. CDR1 is LNHDA and CDR2 is SQIVND in the germline V gene (reference sequence). The length of the CDR3 is 15 residues.

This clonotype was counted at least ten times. The CDR3 coding sequence is TGTGCCAGCAGCTTGGGCAGGAGTAATGAAAAACTGTTTTTT. This encodes CASSLGRSNEKLFF. This sequence joins TRBV11-2 and TRBJ1-4; no reliable D call. CDR3 size: 14 residues. Trimming took off 3 bases at V and 4 bases at J, with 9 bases between the two ends. Germline V gives CDR1 SGHAT, CDR2 FQNNGV.

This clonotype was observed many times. In DNA form, the CDR3 reads TGTGCCAGCAGCGACATGACAGGGTCGGGGCACAATGAGCAGTTCTTC. Its protein is CASSDMTGSGHNEQFF. The V call is TRBV2, the J call TRBJ2-1, with TRBD1 matching 7 bases. CDR3 length: 16 amino acids. V lost 6 bases, J lost 5 bases, and 13 bases stayed unmatched. Germline V CDR1 and CDR2: SNHLY, FYNNEI.

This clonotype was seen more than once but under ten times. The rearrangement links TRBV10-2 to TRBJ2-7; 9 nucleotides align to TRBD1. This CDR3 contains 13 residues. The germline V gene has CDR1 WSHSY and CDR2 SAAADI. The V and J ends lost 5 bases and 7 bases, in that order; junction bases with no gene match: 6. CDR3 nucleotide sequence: TGCGCCAGCAGTCTACAGGGGGCCGGGGAGCAGTACTTC. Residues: CASSLQGAGEQYF.

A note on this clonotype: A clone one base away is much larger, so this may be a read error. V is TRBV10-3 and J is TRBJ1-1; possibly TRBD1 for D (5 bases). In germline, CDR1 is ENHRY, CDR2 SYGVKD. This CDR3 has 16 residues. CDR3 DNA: TGTACCATCAGTGAGGGCCCCTCCCAAGGGGCCACTGAAGCTTTCTTT. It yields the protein CTISEGPSQGATEAFF.

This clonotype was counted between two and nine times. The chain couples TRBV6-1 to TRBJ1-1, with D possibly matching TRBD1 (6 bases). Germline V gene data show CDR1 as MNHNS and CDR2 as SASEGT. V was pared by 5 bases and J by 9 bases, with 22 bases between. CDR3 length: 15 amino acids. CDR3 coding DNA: TGTGCCAGCAGTCAACGGGGCCGAAAGGGGGGGAAAGCTTTCTTT. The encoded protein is CASSQRGRKGGKAFF.

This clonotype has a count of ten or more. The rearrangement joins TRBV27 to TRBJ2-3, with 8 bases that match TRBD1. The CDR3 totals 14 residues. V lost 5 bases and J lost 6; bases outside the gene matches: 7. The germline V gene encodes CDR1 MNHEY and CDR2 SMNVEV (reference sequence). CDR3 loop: CASSPDRVGDTQYF. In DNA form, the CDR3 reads TGTGCCAGCAGTCCGGACAGGGTGGGCGATACGCAGTATTTT.

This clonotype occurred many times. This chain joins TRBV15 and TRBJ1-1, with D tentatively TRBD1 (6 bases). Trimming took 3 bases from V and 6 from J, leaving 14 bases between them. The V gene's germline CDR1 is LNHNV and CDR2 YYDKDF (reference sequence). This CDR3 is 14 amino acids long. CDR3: CATSRTGTFPEAFF. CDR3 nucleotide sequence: TGTGCCACCAGCAGGACAGGAACTTTTCCTGAAGCTTTCTTT.

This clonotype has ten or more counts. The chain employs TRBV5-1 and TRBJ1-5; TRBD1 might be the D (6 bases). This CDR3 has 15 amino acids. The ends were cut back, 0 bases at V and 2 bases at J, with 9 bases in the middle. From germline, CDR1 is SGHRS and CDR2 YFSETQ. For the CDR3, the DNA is TGCGCCAGCAGCTTGGAGCCAGGGGGCAATCAGCCCCAGCATTTT. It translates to CASSLEPGGNQPQHF.

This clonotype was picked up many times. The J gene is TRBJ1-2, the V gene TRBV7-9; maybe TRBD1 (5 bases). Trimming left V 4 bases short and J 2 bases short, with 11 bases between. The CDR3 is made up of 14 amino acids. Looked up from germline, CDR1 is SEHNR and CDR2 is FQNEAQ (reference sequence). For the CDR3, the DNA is TGTGCCAGCAGCTATTCGGGACGGAACTATGGCTACACCTTC. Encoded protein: CASSYSGRNYGYTF.

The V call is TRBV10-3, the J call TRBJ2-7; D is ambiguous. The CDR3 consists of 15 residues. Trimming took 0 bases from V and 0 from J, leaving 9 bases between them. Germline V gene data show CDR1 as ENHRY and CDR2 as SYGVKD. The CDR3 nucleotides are TGTGCCATCAGTGAGTCGGGCCAGAGCTCCTACGAGCAGTACTTC. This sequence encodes CAISESGQSSYEQYF.

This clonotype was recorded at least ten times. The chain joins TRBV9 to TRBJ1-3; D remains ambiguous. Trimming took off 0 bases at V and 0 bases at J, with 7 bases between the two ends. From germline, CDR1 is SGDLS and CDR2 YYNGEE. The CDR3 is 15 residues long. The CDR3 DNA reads TGTGCCAGCAGCGTAGATCAGATCTCTGGAAACACCATATATTTT. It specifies CASSVDQISGNTIYF.

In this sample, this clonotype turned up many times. Written as DNA, the CDR3 is TGCAGTGCTAGTAGTCAGGGACTAGCGGGACGAGCCCCCTACGAGCAGTACTTC. This codes for CSASSQGLAGRAPYEQYF. This chain links TRBV20-1 with TRBJ2-7; 13 bases match TRBD2. V was pared by 3 bases and J by 2 bases, with 13 bases of the junction left unmatched. The CDR3 runs to 18 residues. In germline, CDR1 is DFQATT, CDR2 SNEGSKA (reference sequence).

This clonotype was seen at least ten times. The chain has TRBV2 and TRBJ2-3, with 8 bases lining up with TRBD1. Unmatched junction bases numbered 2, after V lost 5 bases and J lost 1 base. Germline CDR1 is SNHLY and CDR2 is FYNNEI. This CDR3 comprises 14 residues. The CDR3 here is CASSKDRGTDTQYF. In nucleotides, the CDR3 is TGTGCCAGCAGTAAGGACAGGGGCACAGATACGCAGTATTTT. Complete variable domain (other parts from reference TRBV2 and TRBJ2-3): EPEVTQTPSHQVTQMGQEVILRCVPISNHLYFYWYRQILGQKVEFLVSFYNNEISEKSEIFDDQFSVERPDGSNFTLKIRSTKLEDSAMYFCASSKDRGTDTQYFGPGTRLTVL.

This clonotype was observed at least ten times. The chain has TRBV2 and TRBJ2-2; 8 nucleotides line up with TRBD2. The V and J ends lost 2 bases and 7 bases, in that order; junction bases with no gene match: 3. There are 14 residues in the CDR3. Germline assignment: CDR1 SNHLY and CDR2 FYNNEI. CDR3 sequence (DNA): TGTGCCAGCAGTGAAACCGCGGGGGGCGGGGAGCTGTTTTTT. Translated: CASSETAGGGELFF.

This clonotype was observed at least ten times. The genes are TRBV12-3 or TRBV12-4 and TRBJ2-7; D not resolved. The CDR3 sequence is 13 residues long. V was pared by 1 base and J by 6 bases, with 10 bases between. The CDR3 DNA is TGTGCCAGCAGTTTAGGGGTCGGGCGCGAGCAGTACTTC. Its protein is CASSLGVGREQYF.

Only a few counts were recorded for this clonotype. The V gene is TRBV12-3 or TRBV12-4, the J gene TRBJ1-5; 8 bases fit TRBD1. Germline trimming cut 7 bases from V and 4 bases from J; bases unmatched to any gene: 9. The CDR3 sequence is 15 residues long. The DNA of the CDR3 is TGTGCCAGCACCTTGGGGACAGGACGGAATCAGCCCCAGCATTTT. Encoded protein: CASTLGTGRNQPQHF.

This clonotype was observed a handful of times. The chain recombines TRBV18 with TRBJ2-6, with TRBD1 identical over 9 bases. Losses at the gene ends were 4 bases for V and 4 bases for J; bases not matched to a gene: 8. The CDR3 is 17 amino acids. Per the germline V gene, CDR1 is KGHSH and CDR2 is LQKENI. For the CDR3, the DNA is TGTGCCAGCTCACTACGAGGACAGGGGTCCGGGGCCAACGTCCTGACTTTC. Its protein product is CASSLRGQGSGANVLTF.

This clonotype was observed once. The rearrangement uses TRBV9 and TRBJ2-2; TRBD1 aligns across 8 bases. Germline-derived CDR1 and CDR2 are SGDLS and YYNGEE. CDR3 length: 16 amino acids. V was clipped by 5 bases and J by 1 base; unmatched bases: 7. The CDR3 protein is CASSPTGTGNTGELFF. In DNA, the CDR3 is TGTGCCAGCAGTCCAACCGGGACAGGGAACACCGGGGAGCTGTTTTTT.

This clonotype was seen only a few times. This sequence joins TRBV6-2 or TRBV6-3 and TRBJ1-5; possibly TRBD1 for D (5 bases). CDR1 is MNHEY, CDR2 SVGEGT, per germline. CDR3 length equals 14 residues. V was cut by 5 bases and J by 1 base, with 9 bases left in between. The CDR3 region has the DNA TGTGCCAGCAGTGTCCGGGACAGCAATCAGCCCCAGCATTTT. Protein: CASSVRDSNQPQHF.